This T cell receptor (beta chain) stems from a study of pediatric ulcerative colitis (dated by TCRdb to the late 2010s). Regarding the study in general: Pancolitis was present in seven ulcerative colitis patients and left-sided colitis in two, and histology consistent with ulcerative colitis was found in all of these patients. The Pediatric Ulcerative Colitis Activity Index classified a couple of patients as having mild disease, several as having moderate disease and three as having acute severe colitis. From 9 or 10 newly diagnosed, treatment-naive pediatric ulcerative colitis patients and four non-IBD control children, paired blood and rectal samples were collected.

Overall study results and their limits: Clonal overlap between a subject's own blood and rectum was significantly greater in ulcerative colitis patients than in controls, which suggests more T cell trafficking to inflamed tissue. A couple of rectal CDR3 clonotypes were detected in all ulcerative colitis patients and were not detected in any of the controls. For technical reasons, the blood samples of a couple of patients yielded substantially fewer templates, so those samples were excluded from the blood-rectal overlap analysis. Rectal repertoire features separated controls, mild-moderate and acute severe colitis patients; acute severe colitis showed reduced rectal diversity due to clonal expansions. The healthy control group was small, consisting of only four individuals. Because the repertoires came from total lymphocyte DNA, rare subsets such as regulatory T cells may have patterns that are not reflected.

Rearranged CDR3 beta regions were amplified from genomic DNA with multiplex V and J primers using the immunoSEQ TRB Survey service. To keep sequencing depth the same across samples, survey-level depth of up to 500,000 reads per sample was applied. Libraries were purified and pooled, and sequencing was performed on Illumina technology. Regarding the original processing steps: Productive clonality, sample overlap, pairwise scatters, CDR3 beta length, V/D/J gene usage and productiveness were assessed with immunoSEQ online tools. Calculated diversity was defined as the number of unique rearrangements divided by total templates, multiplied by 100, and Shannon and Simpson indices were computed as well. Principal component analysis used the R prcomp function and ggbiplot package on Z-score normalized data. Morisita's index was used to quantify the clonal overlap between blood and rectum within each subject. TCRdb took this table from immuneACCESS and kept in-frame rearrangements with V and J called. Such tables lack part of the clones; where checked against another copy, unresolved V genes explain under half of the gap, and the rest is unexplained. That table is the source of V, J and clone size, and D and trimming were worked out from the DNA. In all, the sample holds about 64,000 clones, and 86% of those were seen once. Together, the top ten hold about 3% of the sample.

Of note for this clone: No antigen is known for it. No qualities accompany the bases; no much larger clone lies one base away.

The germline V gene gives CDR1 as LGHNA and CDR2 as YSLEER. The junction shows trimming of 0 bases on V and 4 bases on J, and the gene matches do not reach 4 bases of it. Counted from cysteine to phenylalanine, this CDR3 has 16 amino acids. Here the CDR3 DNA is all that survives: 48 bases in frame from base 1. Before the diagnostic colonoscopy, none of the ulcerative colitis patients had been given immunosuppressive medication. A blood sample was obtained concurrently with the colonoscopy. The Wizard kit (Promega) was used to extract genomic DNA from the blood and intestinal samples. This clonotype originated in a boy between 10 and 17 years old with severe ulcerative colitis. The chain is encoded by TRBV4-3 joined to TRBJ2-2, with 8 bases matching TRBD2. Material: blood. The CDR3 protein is CASSQDLREVTGELFF. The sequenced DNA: TGCGCCAGCAGCCAAGATCTGCGGGAGGTCACCGGGGAGCTGTTTTTT.